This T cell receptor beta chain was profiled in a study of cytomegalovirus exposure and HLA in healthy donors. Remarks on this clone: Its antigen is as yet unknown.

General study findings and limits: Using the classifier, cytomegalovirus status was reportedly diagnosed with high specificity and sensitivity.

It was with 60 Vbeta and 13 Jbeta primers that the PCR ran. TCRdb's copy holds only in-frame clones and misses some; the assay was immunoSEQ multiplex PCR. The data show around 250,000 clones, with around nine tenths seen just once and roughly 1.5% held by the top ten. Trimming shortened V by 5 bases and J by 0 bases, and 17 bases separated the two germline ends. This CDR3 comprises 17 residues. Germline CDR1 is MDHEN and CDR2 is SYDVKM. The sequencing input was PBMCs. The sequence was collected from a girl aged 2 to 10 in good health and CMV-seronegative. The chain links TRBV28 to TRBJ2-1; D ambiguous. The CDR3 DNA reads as TGTGCCAGCAGTCCTATAAACCCCGGTAGCTCCTACAATGAGCAGTTCTTC. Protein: CASSPINPGSSYNEQFF.